These 7 T cell receptor beta chains share one sample of origin, sequenced in a study of identical twins. Via MiXCR, TCRdb re-called the 5' RACE reads, giving one row per CDR3 protein. This table holds about 330,000 distinct CDR3 sequences, more than 9% found once. A further study also used this sample, focusing on yellow fever vaccine responses in identical twins.

The sequencing sample was made of CD8+ T cells sorted from blood. These TCRs come from a woman under 30 in good health.

This clonotype occurred a few times. This chain connects TRBV28 to TRBJ2-7, with 8 positions matching TRBD2. J was trimmed by 2 bases and V by 2 bases; bases with no gene match: 8. Germline loops: CDR1 MDHEN, CDR2 SYDVKM. The CDR3 consists of 16 residues. In nucleotides, the CDR3 is TGTGCCAGCAGTTTAGATTTCACTAGCGGTACCTACGAGCAGTACTTC. Its translation is CASSLDFTSGTYEQYF. Filled out from reference TRBV28 and TRBJ2-7, the complete variable domain reads DVKVTQSSRYLVKRTGEKVFLECVQDMDHENMFWYRQDPGLGLRLIYFSYDVKMKEKGDIPEGYSVSREKKERFSLILESASTNQTSMYLCASSLDFTSGTYEQYFGPGTRLTVT.

The chain uses TRBV7-9 and TRBJ2-3; 9 bases fit TRBD2. This CDR3 contains 17 residues. After removal of 1 base from V and 2 bases from J, the junction contained 7 bases not matched to a gene. CDR1 is SEHNR, CDR2 FQNEAQ, per germline (reference sequence). The chain's CDR3 is CASSLVGSGGFTDTQYF. For the CDR3, the DNA is TGTGCCAGCAGCTTAGTCGGTAGCGGGGGATTCACAGATACGCAGTATTTT.

This clonotype was seen a handful of times. The V gene is TRBV12-3 or TRBV12-4, the J gene TRBJ1-4; maybe TRBD1 (6 bases). V lost 5 bases to trimming and J lost 6 bases, with 16 bases between them. CDR3 length: 15 residues. CDR3 residues: CASSNYRVFDEKLFF. CDR3 sequence (DNA): TGTGCCAGCAGTAACTACAGGGTTTTCGATGAAAAACTGTTTTTT.

This clonotype was observed many times. The V and J genes are TRBV18 and TRBJ2-7, with unresolved D. Trimming shortened V by 3 bases and J by 3 bases, and 12 bases separated the two germline ends. Germline V CDR1 and CDR2: KGHSH, LQKENI. This CDR3 is 14 amino acids long. Here the CDR3 reads CASSPETPHYEQYF. The CDR3 DNA reads as TGTGCCAGCTCACCCGAGACACCCCACTACGAGCAGTACTTC.

This clonotype was found a few times. The chain joins TRBV11-2 to TRBJ1-4, with D unresolved. Germline CDR1 is SGHAT and CDR2 is FQNNGV. This CDR3 has 14 residues. V shed 5 bases and J shed 8 bases, with 15 bases lying between them. Here the CDR3 DNA reads TGTGCCAGCAGCCCGGCAGAGAGGGTCGAAAAACTGTTTTTT. This gives the protein CASSPAERVEKLFF.

This clonotype was counted between two and nine times. The chain joins TRBV7-2 to TRBJ2-1; D call uncertain. V shed 4 bases and J shed 7 bases, with 17 bases lying between them. The germline gives CDR1 SGHTA, CDR2 FQGNSA. CDR3 length: 15 residues. The CDR3 DNA reads as TGTGCCAGCAGCTCTGACCCGGTGGGTCTTAATGAGCAGTTCTTC. Protein: CASSSDPVGLNEQFF.

This clonotype was seen many times. The V and J genes are TRBV27 and TRBJ1-2; TRBD1 aligns across 7 bases. With V trimmed by 1 base and J by 4 bases, 6 bases remained unmatched. The germline V gene has CDR1 MNHEY and CDR2 SMNVEV (reference sequence). The CDR3 is made up of 15 amino acids. Here the CDR3 DNA reads TGTGCCAGCAGTTTATTAGGGGGACAGAGCTATGGCTACACCTTC. It specifies CASSLLGGQSYGYTF.